The 25 T cell receptor beta chains below all came from one sample that was sequenced in a study of blood T cell repertoires in COVID-19. Clones were sequenced by immunoSEQ multiplex PCR, and TCRdb holds only the in-frame ones, with some missing. The table has 150,000 to 200,000 clones, around 82% seen once; the top ten hold 17%. Source material: PBMCs or T cells enriched from blood (not recorded which). The receptors derive from a woman aged 45-65 years with acute COVID-19.

The rearrangement uses TRBV11-2 and TRBJ1-5; D gene unclear. CDR3 length equals 13 residues. V shed 2 bases and J shed 5 bases, with 7 bases lying between them. CDR1 and CDR2 from the germline V gene are SGHAT and FQNNGV. For the CDR3, the DNA is TGTGCCAGCAGCTTATCAAGAGATCAGCCCCAGCATTTT. Its translation: CASSLSRDQPQHF.

The chain combines TRBV11-3 with TRBJ2-3; perhaps TRBD2 as D (6 bases). Germline assignment: CDR1 SGHNT and CDR2 YENEEA. Trimming removed 3 bases from V and 1 base from J, with 8 bases in between. The CDR3 length is 14 residues. The CDR3 reads CASSFGGRTDTQYF. Written as DNA, the CDR3 is TGTGCCAGCAGCTTCGGGGGACGCACAGATACGCAGTATTTT.

The chain links TRBV7-9 to TRBJ1-4; weak D call: TRBD1 (5 bases). The CDR3 sequence is 15 residues long. CDR1 and CDR2 (germline): SEHNR, FQNEAQ (reference sequence). V was pared by 5 bases and J by 8 bases, with 18 bases between. CDR3 in DNA: TGTGCCAGCAGCACAAACGGGGACTTAAGGGAAAAACTGTTTTTT. As protein: CASSTNGDLREKLFF.

The rearrangement joins TRBV23-1 to TRBJ2-7; no clear D. TRBV23-1 counts as an open reading frame of uncertain function. There are 12 residues in the CDR3. V lost 4 bases and J lost 6, with 10 bases in between. The CDR3 loop is CASSPLGSEQYV. The CDR3 region has the DNA TGCGCCAGCAGTCCTCTCGGTAGCGAGCAGTACGTC.

This clone was seen only once. This chain joins TRBV4-3 and TRBJ2-3; D may be TRBD1 (6 bases). CDR1 and CDR2 from the germline V gene are LGHNA and YSLEER. V was cut by 7 bases and J by 6 bases, with 14 bases left in between. This CDR3 is 13 amino acids long. The CDR3 is CASKDRSADTQYF. The CDR3 DNA reads as TGCGCCAGCAAGGACAGATCAGCCGATACGCAGTATTTT.

J is TRBJ2-1 and V is TRBV4-3; 12 bases match TRBD2. The CDR3 is made up of 16 amino acids. Germline assignment: CDR1 LGHNA and CDR2 YSLEER. Germline trimming cut 0 bases from V and 5 bases from J; bases unmatched to any gene: 2. DNA of the CDR3: TGCGCCAGCAGCCAAGAGCTAGCGGGGGGGAACAATGAGCAGTTCTTC. As protein: CASSQELAGGNNEQFF.

The chain is built from TRBV19 and TRBJ1-5; 8 positions agree with TRBD1. CDR1 is LNHDA and CDR2 is SQIVND in the germline V gene (reference sequence). This CDR3 region has 17 residues. Trimming took 7 bases from V and 0 from J; bases not matched to a gene: 11. CDR3 bases: TGTGCCAGTACTGCTAGGACAGGGTTATATAGCAATCAGCCCCAGCATTTT. Translated: CASTARTGLYSNQPQHF.

The table lists this clone with a few counts. This sequence joins TRBV11-2 and TRBJ1-6, with no clear D. Germline V gives CDR1 SGHAT, CDR2 FQNNGV. Trimming shortened V by 0 bases and J by 6 bases, and 3 bases separated the two germline ends. The CDR3 length is 13 residues. CDR3 loop: CASSLELNSPLHF. CDR3 sequence (DNA): TGTGCCAGCAGCTTAGAACTTAATTCACCCCTCCACTTT. The complete variable domain, with remaining parts taken from reference TRBV11-2 and TRBJ1-6, reads EAGVAQSPRYKIIEKRQSVAFWCNPISGHATLYWYQQILGQGPKLLIQFQNNGVVDDSQLPKDRFSAERLKGVDSTLKIQPAKLEDSAVYLCASSLELNSPLHFGNGTRLTVT.

The V and J genes are TRBV5-1 and TRBJ1-1; D is uncertain. V was shortened by 2 bases and J by 3 bases, with 20 bases between the two germline ends. The CDR3 has 17 residues. The germline CDR1 and CDR2 sequences are SGHRS and YFSETQ. This chain's CDR3 is CASSLGFRGTGDTEAFF. CDR3 bases: TGCGCCAGCAGCTTAGGTTTCCGGGGAACCGGTGACACTGAAGCTTTCTTT.

The chain employs TRBV19 and TRBJ2-5, with TRBD2 identical over 12 bases. Germline CDR1 LNHDA, CDR2 SQIVND (reference sequence). The CDR3 sequence is 16 residues long. With 4 bases clipped from V and 2 bases from J, the junction kept 5 bases outside the gene matches. The CDR3 spells CASSTWTSGEQETQYF. CDR3 in DNA: TGTGCCAGTAGTACCTGGACTAGCGGGGAGCAAGAGACCCAGTACTTC.

The genes are TRBV7-2 and TRBJ2-3; possibly TRBD2 for D (5 bases). With 3 bases removed from V and 8 bases from J, the gap between germline ends came to 12 bases. The CDR3 is 13 residues long. The V gene's germline CDR1 is SGHTA and CDR2 FQGNSA. CDR3 protein: CASSLSREGTQYF. For the CDR3, the DNA is TGTGCCAGCAGCTTGTCGAGGGAAGGTACGCAGTATTTT.

The chain is built from TRBV27 and TRBJ1-1; 8 nucleotides align to TRBD1. Unmatched junction bases numbered 7, after V lost 3 bases and J lost 1 base. Germline values: CDR1 MNHEY, CDR2 SMNVEV (reference sequence). This CDR3 contains 16 residues. This chain's CDR3 is CASSLGQGAWNTEAFF. In nucleotides, the CDR3 is TGTGCCAGCAGTTTGGGTCAGGGGGCATGGAACACTGAAGCTTTCTTT.

This clone was observed a handful of times. The V gene is TRBV5-8, the J gene TRBJ1-5; D perhaps matches TRBD1 (6 bases). The CDR3 extends over 13 amino acids. In germline, CDR1 is SGHTS, CDR2 YDEGEE. V lost 3 bases, J lost 12 bases, and 16 bases lay in between. CDR3 nucleotide sequence: TGTGCCAGCAGCTGGGGATTATCGGGACACCAGCATTTT. As protein: CASSWGLSGHQHF.

A single count supports this clone. This same CDR3 is encoded by further DNA sequences in the sample. CDR3 in DNA: TGTGCCAGCAGTTATACGACAGGGGAGGATTCACCCCTCCACTTT. This codes for CASSYTTGEDSPLHF. This rearrangement joins TRBV6-5 to TRBJ1-6, with TRBD1 identical over 8 bases. This CDR3 region has 15 residues. V was clipped by 3 bases and J by 8 bases; unmatched bases: 6. From germline, CDR1 is MNHEY and CDR2 SVGAGI.

The J gene is TRBJ1-2, the V gene TRBV6-5; 7 positions agree with TRBD1. V lost 4 bases and J lost 4; bases outside the gene matches: 3. The CDR3 totals 13 residues. Germline values: CDR1 MNHEY, CDR2 SVGAGI. The CDR3 reads CASSWDSSYGYTF. The CDR3 nucleotides read TGTGCCAGCAGTTGGGACAGTTCCTATGGCTACACCTTC.

This clone was detected a few times. The CDR3 bases are TGTGCCAGCTCGTCGGGACAGGGGACGGTATATGAAAAACTGTTTTTT. It specifies CASSSGQGTVYEKLFF. The chain combines TRBV19 with TRBJ1-4; 10 bases are shared with TRBD1. V lost 9 bases and J lost 6; bases outside the gene matches: 13. CDR1 is LNHDA and CDR2 is SQIVND in the germline V gene (reference sequence). CDR3 length: 16 amino acids.

The V gene is TRBV2, the J gene TRBJ2-7; tentatively, D is TRBD1 (6 bases). The CDR3 spans 15 residues. Looked up from germline, CDR1 is SNHLY and CDR2 is FYNNEI. V was trimmed by 6 bases and J by 1 base, leaving 16 bases between them. CDR3 nucleotides: TGTGCCAGCAGAAGGGGGACCTCGGGATCCTACGAGCAGTACGTC. Encoded protein: CASRRGTSGSYEQYV.

This chain joins TRBV2 and TRBJ1-2, with D possibly matching TRBD1 (5 bases). The V end was cut by 4 bases, the J end by 7 bases, with 10 bases between. The V gene's germline CDR1 is SNHLY and CDR2 FYNNEI. The CDR3 spans 12 residues. CDR3 bases: TGTGCCAGCAGTGGATGGGGCTCTGGCTACACCTTC. This sequence encodes CASSGWGSGYTF.

This chain uses TRBV7-2 with TRBJ2-3; weak D call: TRBD1 (5 bases). The V and J ends lost 3 bases and 5 bases respectively, with 15 bases between them. Per germline, CDR1 SGHTA and CDR2 FQGNSA. CDR3 length: 15 residues. CDR3 in amino acids: CASSFTGPRGDTQYF. The CDR3 coding sequence is TGTGCCAGCAGCTTTACAGGCCCTAGGGGAGATACGCAGTATTTT.

The chain couples TRBV5-1 to TRBJ1-1, with 7 nucleotides matching TRBD1. The V gene end was trimmed by 4 bases and the J gene end by 1 base; junction bases not matched to a gene: 4. Germline V gene lookup returns CDR1 SGHRS and CDR2 YFSETQ. The CDR3 is made up of 14 amino acids. The CDR3 sequence: CASSRQGQNTEAFF. CDR3 nucleotides: TGCGCCAGCAGCCGACAGGGACAGAACACTGAAGCTTTCTTT.

The chain recombines TRBV7-6 with TRBJ1-1; 12 positions agree with TRBD1. CDR3 length: 18 amino acids. CDR1 SGHVS and CDR2 FNYEAQ come from the germline V gene. The V segment lost 1 base and the J segment 0 bases; nucleotides outside the gene matches: 6. CDR3 loop: CASSLDGTGGKLNTEAFF. CDR3 sequence (DNA): TGTGCCAGCAGCTTAGACGGGACAGGGGGCAAATTGAACACTGAAGCTTTCTTT.

The genes are TRBV28 and TRBJ2-7, with D perhaps matching TRBD1 (5 bases). The CDR3 extends over 13 amino acids. V was clipped by 6 bases and J by 5 bases, with 14 bases between them. Germline V gives CDR1 MDHEN, CDR2 SYDVKM. The CDR3 bases are TGTGCCAGCAGGACCGTGGTGGACAACGAGCAGTACGTC. Translation: CASRTVVDNEQYV.

There are a few counts of this clone. The V call is TRBV27, the J call TRBJ1-1; TRBD1 matches at 8 bases. Trimming at V came to 5 bases and at J to 9 bases, leaving 8 bases not matched to a gene. Germline V gene data show CDR1 as MNHEY and CDR2 as SMNVEV (reference sequence). The CDR3 loop spans 13 amino acids. The CDR3 spells CASSPTGQEKAFF. CDR3 sequence (DNA): TGTGCCAGCAGTCCTACGGGACAGGAGAAAGCTTTCTTT.

The rearrangement joins TRBV7-2 to TRBJ2-3, with 7 bases lining up with TRBD2. V dropped 7 bases and J dropped 4; count of bases not matched to a gene: 8. In germline, CDR1 is SGHTA, CDR2 FQGNSA. The CDR3 length is 14 residues. CDR3 nucleotides: TGTGCCAGCAACCCGGGGGGATTTCCAGATACGCAGTATTTT. This encodes CASNPGGFPDTQYF.

This clone was picked up one time. The chain combines TRBV11-3 with TRBJ1-1, with D tentatively TRBD1 (6 bases). The CDR3 spans 14 residues. Germline CDR1 is SGHNT and CDR2 is YENEEA. Between the trimmed V and J ends, which lost 2 bases and 5 bases, there was a span of 12 bases. CDR3 nucleotides: TGTGCCAGCAGCTTAAATCAGGGGAGAACTGAAGCTTTCTTT. Translating it yields CASSLNQGRTEAFF.